This T cell receptor (beta chain) appears in the sequencing data of a study of OX40 agonist ivuxolimab in advanced cancers. About the study: Patients were given ivuxolimab, an antibody that agonizes OX40 (CD134). Partial responses occurred in three patients (one hepatocellular carcinoma, two cutaneous melanoma).

Produced via immunoSEQ multiplex PCR; TCRdb's table is partial and in-frame only. Of approximately 40,000 clones in the sample, approximately 83% are singletons; the top ten hold roughly 19%. Germline V gives CDR1 LNHDA, CDR2 SQIVND (reference sequence). The ends were cut back, 2 bases at V and 1 base at J, with 8 bases in the middle. The CDR3 contains 14 residues. A word on this clone: Its specificity is unknown.

Findings of the study overall: Normalized T-cell clonal expansion was also low in some nonresponders.

This receptor was taken from an adult with an advanced solid tumor such as melanoma, head and neck, liver or kidney cancer. This chain links TRBV19 with TRBJ1-2; possible D gene TRBD1, 5 bases. The input for sequencing was CD4+ or CD8+ T cells sorted from blood, taken in a trial of the OX40 agonist ivuxolimab. CDR3 nucleotide sequence: TGTGCCAGTAGTATAACGGGGGATAACTATGGCTACACCTTC. This translates into CASSITGDNYGYTF.